The entry below describes one T cell receptor (beta chain). Its antigen is not known. This sample stems from a study of cytomegalovirus exposure and HLA in healthy donors. Study-level results: The study labeled 150 to 200 TCR beta chains cytomegalovirus-associated. The majority of TCR sequences were rare, yet some public TCRs appeared in many donors.

Germline CDR1 SGHTS, CDR2 YDEGEE. The CDR3 loop spans 15 amino acids. V lost 5 bases and J 0 bases, leaving 9 bases between the germline ends. 13 Jbeta primers and 60 Vbeta primers were used for the PCR. Produced via immunoSEQ multiplex PCR; TCRdb's table is partial and in-frame only. The data show 150,000 to 200,000 clones, 70% to 80% seen once. Healthy bone marrow donors formed the donor group. Sequencing used PBMCs. The chain uses TRBV5-8 and TRBJ2-6, with a tentative D call TRBD2 (5 bases). The sequence derives from a woman between 35 and 50 years old in good health and CMV-seronegative. CDR3: CASSPRDSGANVLTF. The CDR3 DNA is TGTGCCAGCAGTCCCCGGGACTCTGGGGCCAACGTCCTGACTTTC.